In its sample, the clone carrying this T cell receptor beta chain was seen a few times. The target antigen is unknown. This sample was taken from a study of blood T cells in healthy people across ages. The study, taken as a whole, reports: A strong correlation between TCR beta diversity and naive T cell percentage was seen.

The CDR3 is made up of 16 amino acids. V was pared by 4 bases and J by 3 bases, with 5 bases of the junction left unmatched. Isolating PBMCs gave at least 6 million of these cells per sample. Primers used in a second PCR of about 6 to 11 cycles were a sample-barcoded 5' primer and a J-beta primer mix. One entry per CDR3 protein results from TCRdb running MiXCR on the 5' RACE reads. The sample includes more than 900,000 distinct CDR3 sequences, roughly a quarter seen only once; the top ten take around 0.7%. This same sample was also taken into another study, of T cells of mothers and their children.

The rearrangement uses TRBV12-3 or TRBV12-4 and TRBJ2-1, with TRBD2 identical over 11 bases. The clonotype originates from a girl aged 2 to 10 in good health. Sequencing used blood. The CDR3 DNA follows: TGTGCCAGCAGTTCTAATCTAGCGGGGGGCTACAATGAGCAGTTCTTC. Translated: CASSSNLAGGYNEQFF.